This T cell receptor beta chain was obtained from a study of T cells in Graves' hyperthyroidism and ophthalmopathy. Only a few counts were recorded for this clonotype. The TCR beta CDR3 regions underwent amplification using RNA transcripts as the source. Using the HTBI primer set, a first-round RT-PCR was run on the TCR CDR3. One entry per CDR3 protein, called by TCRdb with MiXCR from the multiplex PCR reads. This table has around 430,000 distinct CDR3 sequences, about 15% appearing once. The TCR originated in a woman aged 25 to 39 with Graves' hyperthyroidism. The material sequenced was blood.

The CDR3 here is CSVEGYRAGRELFF. In DNA, the CDR3 is TGCAGCGTTGAAGGTTACAGGGCTGGTCGGGAGCTGTTTTTT. The chain is built from TRBV29-1 and TRBJ2-2, with D possibly matching TRBD1 (6 bases). The V and J ends lost 1 base and 9 bases respectively, with 15 bases between them. CDR3 length equals 14 residues. Germline V gene data show CDR1 as SQVTM and CDR2 as ANQGSEA.